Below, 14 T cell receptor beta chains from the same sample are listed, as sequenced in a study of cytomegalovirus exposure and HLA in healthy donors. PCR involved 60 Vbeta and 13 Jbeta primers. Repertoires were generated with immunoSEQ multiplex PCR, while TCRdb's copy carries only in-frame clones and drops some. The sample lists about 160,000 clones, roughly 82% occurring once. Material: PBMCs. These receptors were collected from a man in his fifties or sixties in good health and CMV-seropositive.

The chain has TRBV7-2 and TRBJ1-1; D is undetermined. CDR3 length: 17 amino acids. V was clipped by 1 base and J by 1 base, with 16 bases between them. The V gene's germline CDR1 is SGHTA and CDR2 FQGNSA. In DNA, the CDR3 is TGTGCCAGCAGCTTAGGATCGATCAGTCCCCCGAACACTGAAGCTTTCTTT. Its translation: CASSLGSISPPNTEAFF. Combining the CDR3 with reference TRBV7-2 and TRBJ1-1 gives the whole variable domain GAGVSQSPSNKVTEKGKDVELRCDPISGHTALYWYRQSLGQGLEFLIYFQGNSAPDKSGLPSDRFSAERTGGSVSTLTIQRTQQEDSAVYLCASSLGSISPPNTEAFFGQGTRLTVV.

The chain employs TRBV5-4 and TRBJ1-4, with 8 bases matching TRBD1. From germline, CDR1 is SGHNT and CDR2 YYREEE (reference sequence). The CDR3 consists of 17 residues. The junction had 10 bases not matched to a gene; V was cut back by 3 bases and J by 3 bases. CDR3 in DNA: TGTGCCAGCAGCTCGGAAGCCCAGGGGGCCCCTAATGAAAAACTGTTTTTT. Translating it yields CASSSEAQGAPNEKLFF.

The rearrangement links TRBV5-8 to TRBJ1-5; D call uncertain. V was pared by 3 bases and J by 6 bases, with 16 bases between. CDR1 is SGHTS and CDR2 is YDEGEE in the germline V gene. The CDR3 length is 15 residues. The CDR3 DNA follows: TGTGCCAGCAGCTCCGGAGCGGGGTTTCGTCAGCCCCAGCATTTT. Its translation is CASSSGAGFRQPQHF.

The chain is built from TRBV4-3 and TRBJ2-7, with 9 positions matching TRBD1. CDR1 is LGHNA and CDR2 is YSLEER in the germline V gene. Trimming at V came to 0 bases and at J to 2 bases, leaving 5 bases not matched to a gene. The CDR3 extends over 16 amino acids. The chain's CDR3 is CASSQERDRVPYEQYF. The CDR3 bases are TGCGCCAGCAGCCAAGAGCGGGACAGGGTACCCTACGAGCAGTACTTC.

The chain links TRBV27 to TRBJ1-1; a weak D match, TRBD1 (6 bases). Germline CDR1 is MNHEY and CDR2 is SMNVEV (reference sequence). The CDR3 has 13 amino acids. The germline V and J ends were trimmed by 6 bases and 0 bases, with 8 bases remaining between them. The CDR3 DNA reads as TGTGCCAGCAGACAGGGCTTGAACACTGAAGCTTTCTTT. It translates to CASRQGLNTEAFF.

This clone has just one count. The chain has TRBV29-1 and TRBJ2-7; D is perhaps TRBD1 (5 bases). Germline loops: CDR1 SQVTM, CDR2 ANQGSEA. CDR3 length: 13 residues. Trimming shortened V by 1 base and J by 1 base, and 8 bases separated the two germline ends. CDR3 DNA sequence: TGCAGCGTTGAAGTTACAGGTTCCTACGAGCAGTACTTC. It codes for CSVEVTGSYEQYF.

The CDR3 loop is CASSLSSRGYTF. CDR3 nucleotides: TGTGCCAGCAGTTTGTCATCGAGAGGCTACACCTTC. The chain combines TRBV28 with TRBJ1-2, with D unresolved. This CDR3 has 12 residues. With 3 bases removed from V and 8 bases from J, the gap between germline ends came to 10 bases. CDR1 and CDR2 from the germline V gene are MDHEN and SYDVKM.

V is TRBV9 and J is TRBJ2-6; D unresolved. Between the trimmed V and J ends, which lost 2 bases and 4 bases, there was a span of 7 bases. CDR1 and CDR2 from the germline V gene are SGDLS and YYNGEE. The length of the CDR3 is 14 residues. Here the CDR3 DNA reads TGTGCCAGCAGCGTGACGGAGGGGGCCAACGTCCTGACTTTC. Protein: CASSVTEGANVLTF.

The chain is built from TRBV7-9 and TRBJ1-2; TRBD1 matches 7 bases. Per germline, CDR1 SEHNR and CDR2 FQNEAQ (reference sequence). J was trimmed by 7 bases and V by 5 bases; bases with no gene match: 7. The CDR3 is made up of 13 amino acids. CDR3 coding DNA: TGTGCCAGCAGCCATAGACAGGGTGGTGGCTACACCTTC. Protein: CASSHRQGGGYTF. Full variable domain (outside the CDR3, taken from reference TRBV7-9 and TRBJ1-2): DTGVSQNPRHKITKRGQNVTFRCDPISEHNRLYWYRQTLGQGPEFLTYFQNEAQLEKSRLLSDRFSAERPKGSFSTLEIQRTEQGDSAMYLCASSHRQGGGYTFGSGTRLTVV.

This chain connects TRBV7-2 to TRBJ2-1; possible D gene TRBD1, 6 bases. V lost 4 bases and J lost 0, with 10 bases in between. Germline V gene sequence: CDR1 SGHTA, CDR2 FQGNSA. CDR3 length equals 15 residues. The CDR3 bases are TGTGCCAGCAGCTCACAGGGAAGCTCCTACAATGAGCAGTTCTTC. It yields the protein CASSSQGSSYNEQFF.

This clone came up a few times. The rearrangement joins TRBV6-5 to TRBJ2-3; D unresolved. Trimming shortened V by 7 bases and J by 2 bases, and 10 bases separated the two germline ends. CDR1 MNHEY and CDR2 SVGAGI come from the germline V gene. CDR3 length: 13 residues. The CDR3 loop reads CASTSALTDTQYF. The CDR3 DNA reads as TGTGCCAGCACGTCAGCGCTCACAGATACGCAGTATTTT.

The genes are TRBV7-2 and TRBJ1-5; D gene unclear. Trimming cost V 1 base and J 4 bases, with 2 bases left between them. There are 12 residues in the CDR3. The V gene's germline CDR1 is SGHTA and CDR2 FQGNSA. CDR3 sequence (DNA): TGTGCCAGCAGCTTAGTAAATCAGCCCCAGCATTTT. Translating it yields CASSLVNQPQHF.

In DNA, the CDR3 is TGTGCCAGCCGGGACAGGGGCATCAATCAGCCCCAGCATTTT. This sequence encodes CASRDRGINQPQHF. The chain employs TRBV6-4 and TRBJ1-5; 10 bases map to TRBD1. The CDR3 is made up of 14 amino acids. Germline trimming cut 8 bases from V and 3 bases from J; bases unmatched to any gene: 4. CDR1 is MRHNA and CDR2 is SNTAGT in the germline V gene.

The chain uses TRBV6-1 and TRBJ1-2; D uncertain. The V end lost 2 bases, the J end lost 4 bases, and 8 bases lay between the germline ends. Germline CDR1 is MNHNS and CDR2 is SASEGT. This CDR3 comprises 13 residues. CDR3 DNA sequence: TGTGCCAGCAGTGAACCGGGGTTCTATGGCTACACCTTC. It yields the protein CASSEPGFYGYTF.